The present T cell receptor (beta chain) was sequenced within a study of T cells in Graves' hyperthyroidism and ophthalmopathy. The PBMCs studied were ones that came from about 10 ml fresh peripheral blood. This clonotype showed up just a few times. Antigen specificity is unknown. The study's findings and limits: Most thyroid-expanded clonotypes above 0.001 were also found in blood.

RNA transcripts gave rise to amplified TCR beta CDR3 regions. First-round RT-PCR of the TCR CDR3 relied on the HTBI primer set. From the multiplex PCR reads, TCRdb called clonotypes with MiXCR, one entry per CDR3 protein. The sample carries about 510,000 distinct CDR3 sequences, 14% recorded once. V shed 3 bases and J shed 2 bases, with 11 bases lying between them. Germline CDR1 and CDR2: SQVTM and ANQGSEA. This CDR3 contains 15 residues. The chain uses TRBV29-1 and TRBJ2-6, with D maybe TRBD1 (5 bases). Material for sequencing was blood. This TCR was recovered from a woman aged 35 to 49 with Graves' hyperthyroidism. This chain's CDR3 is CSVDQGSAGANVLTF. The CDR3 region has the DNA TGCAGCGTTGATCAGGGCTCAGCTGGGGCCAACGTCCTGACTTTC.